This T cell receptor beta chain is from a study of T cells in Graves' hyperthyroidism and ophthalmopathy. Points from the study as a whole: Separating ophthalmopathy from stable hyperthyroidism was achieved by a 13 V-J model.

TCR beta CDR3 sequences were amplified from RNA transcripts. The HTBI set primed first-round TCR CDR3 RT-PCR. TCRdb recomputed calls from the multiplex PCR reads with MiXCR, one row per CDR3 protein. The sample yields 450,000 to 650,000 distinct CDR3 sequences, 11% to 15% seen once. Trimming took off 1 base at V and 4 bases at J, with 16 bases between the two ends. The CDR3 consists of 16 residues. The germline V gene encodes CDR1 MDHEN and CDR2 SYDVKM. This clonotype was counted ten times or more. Its specificity is not known. Clinical Activity Scores of at least 3, NOSPECS grades of at least 4 and durations under 3 months characterized ophthalmopathy patients.

This TCR came from a woman under 30 with Graves' ophthalmopathy. V gene TRBV28 combines with J gene TRBJ1-2; TRBD1 might be the D (5 bases). Sequenced input: blood. CDR3 sequence reads: CASSLSEGFQGYGYTF. DNA for the CDR3: TGTGCCAGCAGTTTATCTGAGGGATTCCAGGGCTATGGCTACACCTTC.